This T cell receptor beta chain appears in the sequencing data of a study of blood T cell repertoires in COVID-19. The wider study: T cells, B-cell-depleted T cells, or PBMCs supplied cDNA or gDNA.

In the authors' workflow: Nucleated cell counts were estimated from reference gene primer amplification. Generated by immunoSEQ multiplex PCR, the TCRdb table keeps only in-frame clones and is missing some. The V and J calls and clone size come from that table; D and trimming were worked out from the DNA. The table records over 70,000 clones, around 83% of them present only once. V was pared by 7 bases and J by 0 bases, with 6 bases between. CDR3 size: 12 residues. CDR1 and CDR2 (germline): LGHDT, YNNKEL (reference sequence). Sequencing was performed on peripheral blood. The source of this sequence is a man in his sixties with COVID-19, enrolled during active disease. V and J are TRBV3-1 (or the pseudogene TRBV3-2) and TRBJ1-1; D gene uncertain. CDR3 sequence: CASTDMNTEAFF. CDR3 DNA sequence: TGTGCCAGCACAGACATGAACACTGAAGCTTTCTTT.